This TCR beta chain was obtained from a study of a mutant IDH1 vaccine in newly diagnosed glioma. This CDR3 region has 14 residues. Germline V gives CDR1 MNHNS, CDR2 SASEGT. With 6 bases clipped from V and 2 bases from J, the junction kept 4 bases outside the gene matches. TCRdb's table, derived via immunoSEQ multiplex PCR, lists solely in-frame clones and lacks some. Of about 83,000 clones in the sample, roughly nine tenths were seen once. Time point here: week 5, during vaccination. Every vaccine dose comprised 300 ug of mutant IDH1 20-mer peptide plus topical imiquimod. Comments on this clone: Its antigen remains unidentified. This same CDR3 is encoded by further DNA sequences in the sample.

The chain links TRBV6-1 to TRBJ1-3; 7 bases agree with TRBD1. The receptor's source is a woman aged 50 to 60 with glioma. The material sequenced was PBMCs, taken from a glioma patient whose treatment included an IDH1 peptide vaccine. CDR3 loop: CASRPQGTGNTIYF. CDR3 nucleotides: TGTGCCAGCAGGCCACAGGGGACTGGAAACACCATATATTTT.